The next 7 T cell receptor beta chains were all read from a single sample in a study. Using its own MiXCR run on the 5' RACE reads, TCRdb lists one record per CDR3 protein. The sample lists more than 40,000 distinct CDR3 sequences; over 25% were seen once. Specimen: memory CD4+ T cells sorted from a lymph node. The sample's subset: memory CD4+ T cells, CD4+CD45RO+CD25-. The receptors shown here come from a female donor with breast cancer.

This clonotype was seen a few times. V is TRBV4-1 and J is TRBJ2-3, with TRBD2 as a possible D gene (7 bases). Trimming removed 0 bases from V and 3 bases from J, with 16 bases in between. CDR3 length: 17 residues. CDR1 MGHRA and CDR2 YSYEKL come from the germline V gene. As DNA, the CDR3 is TGCGCCAGCAGCCAAGATCCATGGGGGGGCCTGACAGATACGCAGTATTTT. Translating gives CASSQDPWGGLTDTQYF.

This clonotype was detected a few times. The chain is built from TRBV28 and TRBJ1-2, with no clear D. The CDR3 runs 14 residues. Trimming cost V 1 base and J 7 bases, with 13 bases left between them. Germline V gives CDR1 MDHEN, CDR2 SYDVKM. CDR3 in DNA: TGTGCCAGCAGTTTATCTATCCCCCATCGTGGCTACACCTTC. It encodes CASSLSIPHRGYTF.

The chain combines TRBV28 with TRBJ2-5; the D gene is possibly TRBD1 (5 bases). The CDR3 spans 13 residues. CDR1 is MDHEN, CDR2 SYDVKM, per germline. Trimming cost V 6 bases and J 1 base, with 9 bases left between them. CDR3 DNA: TGTGCCAGCAGCTCAGGGTTCCAAGAGACCCAGTACTTC. Protein product: CASSSGFQETQYF.

J is TRBJ2-3 and V is TRBV28, with TRBD2 matching over 14 bases. Trimming cost V 4 bases and J 3 bases; bases outside gene matches: 6. In germline, CDR1 is MDHEN, CDR2 SYDVKM. The CDR3 contains 17 residues. In DNA, the CDR3 is TGTGCCAGCAGTTCCCACGGGACTAGCGGGAGAACAGATACGCAGTATTTT. This sequence encodes CASSSHGTSGRTDTQYF.

This chain connects TRBV12-3 or TRBV12-4 to TRBJ2-5, with TRBD1 as a possible D gene (6 bases). This CDR3 spans 15 amino acids. V lost 6 bases and J lost 5, with 19 bases in between. The CDR3 DNA reads as TGTGCCAGCAGCAACTATGGGACATCGCACGAGACCCAGTACTTC. It yields the protein CASSNYGTSHETQYF.

This clonotype was counted between two and nine times. V and J are TRBV27 and TRBJ2-7, with D perhaps TRBD1 (5 bases). V gave up 3 bases and J gave up 5 bases, with 14 bases separating them. The CDR3 totals 14 residues. Germline V CDR1 and CDR2: MNHEY, SMNVEV (reference sequence). In DNA form, the CDR3 reads TGTGCCAGCAGTTTGAACCATCCCAGGGACGAGCAGTACTTC. Its translation: CASSLNHPRDEQYF.

This clonotype has only a few counts. The rearrangement uses TRBV4-1 and TRBJ2-2; 14 bases fit TRBD2. Germline-derived CDR1 and CDR2 are MGHRA and YSYEKL. CDR3 length equals 18 residues. V gave up 1 base and J gave up 5 bases; unmatched junction bases: 6. The CDR3 region is CASSQGGLAGVGTGELFF. CDR3 DNA sequence: TGCGCCAGCAGCCAAGGGGGACTAGCGGGAGTGGGAACCGGGGAGCTGTTTTTT.